Described below is a single T cell receptor (beta chain) sequence and its context. These data are taken from a study of blood T cell repertoires in COVID-19. The CDR3 is 12 amino acids. Germline V gene data show CDR1 as SQVTM and CDR2 as ANQGSEA. Germline trimming cut 4 bases from V and 5 bases from J; bases unmatched to any gene: 2. Assay used: immunoSEQ multiplex PCR; TCRdb lists only in-frame clones, some missing. The sample carries approximately 99,000 clones, 65% to 85% recorded once. V and J are TRBV29-1 and TRBJ1-2, with 9 bases that match TRBD1. The source of this sequence is a man between 65 and 85 years old with active or convalescent COVID-19. Material: peripheral blood. The CDR3 reads CSVGTGVYGYTF. The CDR3 DNA reads as TGCAGCGTTGGGACAGGGGTGTATGGCTACACCTTC.